This TCR beta chain was sequenced during a study of T cell responses to AZD1222 COVID-19 vaccine. Libraries were prepared by immunoSEQ multiplex PCR; TCRdb keeps only in-frame clonotypes and omits some of them. The data contain tens of thousands of clones, roughly 84% of them singletons. The CDR3 runs 15 residues. Germline loops: CDR1 SGHRS, CDR2 YFSETQ. Trimming took 4 bases from V and 2 from J; bases not matched to a gene: 7. Turning to this clone: Its cognate antigen is unknown.

Overall study results and limits: Vaccine-associated CD4 TCRs spanned spike, dominant at 160-218 and 743-854. Spike-specific TCR breadth and depth were elevated following two AZD1222 doses. As reported, nearly half of all spike-specific TCRs target variant regions that are unmutated.

Sequencing used peripheral blood, obtained on day 0 of AZD1222 vaccination. This sequence originates from an adult in good health. The rearrangement uses TRBV5-1 and TRBJ2-7; TRBD1 aligns across 9 bases. The CDR3 sequence: CASSDKTGGTYEQYF. The CDR3 nucleotides are TGCGCCAGCAGCGATAAGACAGGGGGAACCTACGAGCAGTACTTC.